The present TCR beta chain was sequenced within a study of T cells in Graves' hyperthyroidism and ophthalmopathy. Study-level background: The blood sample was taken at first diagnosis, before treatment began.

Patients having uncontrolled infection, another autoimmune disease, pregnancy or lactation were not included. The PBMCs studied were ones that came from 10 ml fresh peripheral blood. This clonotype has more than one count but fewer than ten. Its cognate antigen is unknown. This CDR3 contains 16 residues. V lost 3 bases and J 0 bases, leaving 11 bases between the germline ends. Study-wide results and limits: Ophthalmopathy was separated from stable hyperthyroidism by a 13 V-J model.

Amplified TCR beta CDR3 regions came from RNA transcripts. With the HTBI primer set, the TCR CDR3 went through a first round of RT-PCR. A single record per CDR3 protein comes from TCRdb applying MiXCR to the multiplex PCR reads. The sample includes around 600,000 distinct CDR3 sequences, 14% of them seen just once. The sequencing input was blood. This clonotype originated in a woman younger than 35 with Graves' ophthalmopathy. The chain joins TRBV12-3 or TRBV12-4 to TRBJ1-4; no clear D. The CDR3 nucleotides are TGTGCCAGCAGTTTTGGTCAGTTCGCAACTAATGAAAAACTGTTTTTT. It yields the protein CASSFGQFATNEKLFF.